The rows below give T cell receptor beta chains drawn from one sample of a study of T cells in placental villitis. TCRdb's table, derived via immunoSEQ multiplex PCR, lists solely in-frame clones and lacks some. This sample has 700 to 900 clones, with more than 75% found just once. The sequenced material came from placental tissue containing maternal and fetal cells. Receptor source: a human patient with villitis of unknown etiology; the placental T cells may come from both mother and fetus. CDR3s include the opening cysteine and the closing phenylalanine or tryptophan. A clone size is listed for some rows: how often the clone was seen (once, few, many), or a class if it is expanded.

v_gene: TRBV20-1; abundance: hyperexpanded; CDR3aa: CSARPNYGYTF
v_gene: TRBV19; abundance: .; CDR3aa: CASSIAAGGPGEQYF
v_gene: TRBV7-2; abundance: .; CDR3aa: CASSLRPGELFF
v_gene: TRBV28; abundance: once; CDR3aa: CASRTGGTGELFF
v_gene: TRBV5-1; abundance: once; CDR3aa: CASQGDSGSYEQYF
v_gene: TRBV6-5; abundance: .; CDR3aa: CASDRGNTGELFF
v_gene: TRBV19; abundance: .; CDR3aa: CASSVGTGTDTQYF
v_gene: TRBV18; abundance: .; CDR3aa: CASSPSRSGGTEAFF
v_gene: TRBV19; abundance: .; CDR3aa: CASSGLRLAENTGELFF
v_gene: TRBV30; abundance: .; CDR3aa: CAWASGPSYEQYF
v_gene: TRBV7-8; abundance: few; CDR3aa: CASSPSLAGGPTDTQYF
v_gene: TRBV6-6; abundance: .; CDR3aa: CASNWYGDNEQFF
v_gene: TRBV4-2; abundance: .; CDR3aa: CASSQGMVSYEQYF
v_gene: TRBV6-6; abundance: .; CDR3aa: CASSWNRGSGNTIYF
v_gene: TRBV2; abundance: .; CDR3aa: CASRDRVGNEKLFF
v_gene: TRBV24-1; abundance: once; CDR3aa: CATSDLSRVGTDTQYF
v_gene: TRBV2; abundance: once; CDR3aa: CATRTSGGYEQFF
v_gene: TRBV27; abundance: .; CDR3aa: CASSFEGDTEAFF
v_gene: TRBV19; abundance: .; CDR3aa: CAPPWTSGSF
v_gene: TRBV25-1; abundance: .; CDR3aa: CASSESGQIFYGYTF
v_gene: TRBV10-2; abundance: .; CDR3aa: CASSEPNYLGRGSYEQYF
v_gene: TRBV3-1/TRBV3-2; abundance: .; CDR3aa: CASSQGAGSYEQYF
v_gene: TRBV4-1; abundance: .; CDR3aa: CASSHGAAYEQYF
v_gene: TRBV6-5; abundance: .; CDR3aa: CASRLAANTGELFF
v_gene: TRBV19; abundance: few; CDR3aa: CASSIGPSSRSTEAFF
v_gene: TRBV19; abundance: .; CDR3aa: CASSTLAGTYEQYF
v_gene: TRBV18; abundance: .; CDR3aa: CASSPLDRFQETQYF
v_gene: TRBV5-1; abundance: .; CDR3aa: CASSLVSGGETQYF
v_gene: TRBV19; abundance: .; CDR3aa: CATRGGDETQYF
v_gene: TRBV5-1; abundance: .; CDR3aa: CASSLDMTFSGNTIYF
v_gene: TRBV5-1; abundance: .; CDR3aa: CASSFNPHATGMNTEAFF